This T cell receptor (beta chain) is drawn from a study of T-cell memory formation after mild COVID-19. In its sample, this clonotype was seen a few times. TCRdb re-called the 5' RACE reads with MiXCR, one entry per CDR3 protein. The sample has roughly 160,000 distinct CDR3 sequences; 11% are singletons. V was shortened by 2 bases and J by 1 base, with 6 bases between the two germline ends. CDR3 length: 14 amino acids. CDR1 SEHNR and CDR2 FQNEAQ come from the germline V gene (reference sequence). The sequence was collected from a man between 18 and 29 years old who had mild COVID-19 (a few samples of this study predate the infection). Cell type and time point are not known. Sequencing was carried out using PBMCs or a T cell subset sorted from them (not recorded which). The chain carries TRBV7-9 and TRBJ1-5; D is unresolved. As DNA, the CDR3 is TGTGCCAGCAGCTTATATGACAGCAATCAGCCCCAGCATTTT. It translates to CASSLYDSNQPQHF.